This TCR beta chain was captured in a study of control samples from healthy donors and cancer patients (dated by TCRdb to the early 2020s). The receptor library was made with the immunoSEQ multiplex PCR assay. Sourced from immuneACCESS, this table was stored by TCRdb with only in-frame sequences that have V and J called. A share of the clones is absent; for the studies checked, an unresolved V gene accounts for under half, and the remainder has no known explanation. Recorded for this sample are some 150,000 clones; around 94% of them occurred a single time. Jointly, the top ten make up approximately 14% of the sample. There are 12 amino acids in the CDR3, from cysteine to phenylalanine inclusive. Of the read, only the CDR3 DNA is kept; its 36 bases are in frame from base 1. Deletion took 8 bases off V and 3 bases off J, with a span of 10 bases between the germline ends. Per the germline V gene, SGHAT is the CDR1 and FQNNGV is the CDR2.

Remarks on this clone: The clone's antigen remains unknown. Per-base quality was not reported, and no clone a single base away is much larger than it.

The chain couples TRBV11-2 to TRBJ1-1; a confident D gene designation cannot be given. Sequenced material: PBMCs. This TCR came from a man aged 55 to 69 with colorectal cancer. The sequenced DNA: TGTGCCAGCTCCATGAGGTACACTGAAGCTTTCTTT. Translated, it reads CASSMRYTEAFF.